Below, one T cell receptor beta chain is given with its context. Its matching antigen is unknown. The germline V gene encodes CDR1 KGHDR and CDR2 SFDVKD. This CDR3 is 20 amino acids long. These data come from a study of human CD8 memory T cell subsets. Stem-like memory CD8+ T cells (TSTEM) showed a CCR7+ PD-1- TIGIT- phenotype. RNA was isolated from duplicate vials, each containing about 150,000 sorted CD8+ T cells, for every subset. Overall study findings and caveats: Higher diversity in stem-like memory T cells than in precursor exhausted T cells was suggested by Chao1 estimates.

The TCR beta sequencing libraries came from UMI-labeled 5' RACE. TCRdb reprocessed the 5' RACE reads, with one entry per CDR3 protein and no DNA. The listing records roughly 17,000 distinct CDR3 sequences. The origin of this receptor is a human donor in good health. The specimen was CD8+ stem-like memory T cells (TSCM and TCM) sorted from PBMCs. The subset was: stem-like memory CD8 T cells (TSTEM), CCR7+ PD-1- TIGIT-. This rearrangement joins TRBV24-1 to TRBJ2-7; the TRBD1 assignment by TCRdb is unverifiable without DNA. This CDR3 reads CATSEHGQVSIPVDRYEQYF.